This paragraph covers one T cell receptor beta chain sequence. Its antigen remains unidentified. The data derive from a study of siplizumab effects on memory and regulatory T cells. Whole-study results and caveats: Whether proliferating Tregs in siplizumab cultures suppress was not functionally confirmed. Mean Treg-derived proportions of mappable alloreactive CD4+ clones were 68.8% for siplizumab and 25% to 30% for controls.

This CDR3 contains 15 residues. Trimming took off 5 bases at V and 3 bases at J, with 13 bases between the two ends. The V gene's germline CDR1 is SGHNT and CDR2 YENEEA. The assay was immunoSEQ multiplex PCR, and TCRdb's table has in-frame clones only and misses some. The table lists 95,000 to 100,000 clones, 85% to 95% of them singletons. The TCR originated in a human donor in good health. The sample was non-Treg CD4+ T cells sorted from blood. This chain uses TRBV11-3 with TRBJ1-4; D remains unclear. The DNA of the CDR3 is TGTGCCAGCAGCGTTGGGTCGGGAGCTAATGAAAAACTGTTTTTT. Its protein is CASSVGSGANEKLFF.